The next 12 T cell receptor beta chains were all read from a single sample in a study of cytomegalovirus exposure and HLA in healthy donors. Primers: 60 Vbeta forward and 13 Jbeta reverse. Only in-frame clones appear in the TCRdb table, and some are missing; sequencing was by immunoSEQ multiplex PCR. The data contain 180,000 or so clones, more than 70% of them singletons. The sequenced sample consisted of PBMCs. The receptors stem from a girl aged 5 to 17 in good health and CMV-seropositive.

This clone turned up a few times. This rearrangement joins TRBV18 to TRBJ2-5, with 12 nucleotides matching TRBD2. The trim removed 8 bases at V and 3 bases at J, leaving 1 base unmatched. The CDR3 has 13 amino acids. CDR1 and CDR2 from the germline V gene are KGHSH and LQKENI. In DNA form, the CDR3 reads TGTGCCAGCCGGACTAGCGGGGAAGAGACCCAGTACTTC. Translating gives CASRTSGEETQYF.

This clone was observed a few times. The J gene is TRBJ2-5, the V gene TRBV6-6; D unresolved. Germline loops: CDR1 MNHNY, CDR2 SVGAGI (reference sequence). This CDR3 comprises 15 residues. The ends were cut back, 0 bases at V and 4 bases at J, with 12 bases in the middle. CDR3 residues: CASSYSPLPGETQYF. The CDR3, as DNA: TGTGCCAGCAGTTACTCCCCCCTACCAGGAGAGACCCAGTACTTC.

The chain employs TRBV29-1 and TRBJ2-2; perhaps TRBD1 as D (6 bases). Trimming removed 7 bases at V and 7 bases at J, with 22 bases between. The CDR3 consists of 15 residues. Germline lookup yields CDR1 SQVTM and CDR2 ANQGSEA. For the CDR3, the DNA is TGCAGCGCTTCAGAAGGGGGATCCTGGGTCGGGGAGCTGTTTTTT. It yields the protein CSASEGGSWVGELFF.

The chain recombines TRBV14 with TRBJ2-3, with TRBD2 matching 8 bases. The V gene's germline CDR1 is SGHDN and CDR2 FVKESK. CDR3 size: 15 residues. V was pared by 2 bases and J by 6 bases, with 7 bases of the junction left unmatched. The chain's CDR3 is CASSQWAGGRDTQYF. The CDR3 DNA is TGTGCCAGCAGCCAATGGGCGGGAGGCCGGGATACGCAGTATTTT.

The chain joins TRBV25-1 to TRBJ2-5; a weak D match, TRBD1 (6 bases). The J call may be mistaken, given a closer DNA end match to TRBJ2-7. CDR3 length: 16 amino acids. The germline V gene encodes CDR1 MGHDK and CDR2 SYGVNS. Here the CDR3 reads CASSEFGTLRGLEQYF. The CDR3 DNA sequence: TGTGCCAGCAGTGAGTTCGGGACATTGAGGGGTCTCGAGCAGTACTTC.

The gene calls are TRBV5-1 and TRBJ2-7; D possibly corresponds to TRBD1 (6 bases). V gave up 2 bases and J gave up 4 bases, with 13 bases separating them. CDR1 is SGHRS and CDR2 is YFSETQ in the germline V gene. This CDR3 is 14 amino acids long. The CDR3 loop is CASSLGTSPYEQYF. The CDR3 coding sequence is TGCGCCAGCAGCTTAGGGACATCCCCGTACGAGCAGTACTTC.

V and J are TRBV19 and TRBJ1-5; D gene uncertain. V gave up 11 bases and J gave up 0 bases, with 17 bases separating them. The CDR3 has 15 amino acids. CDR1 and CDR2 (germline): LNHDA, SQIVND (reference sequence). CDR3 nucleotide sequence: TGTGCCTCCCAGTACAGCCTATATAGCAATCAGCCCCAGCATTTT. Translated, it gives CASQYSLYSNQPQHF.

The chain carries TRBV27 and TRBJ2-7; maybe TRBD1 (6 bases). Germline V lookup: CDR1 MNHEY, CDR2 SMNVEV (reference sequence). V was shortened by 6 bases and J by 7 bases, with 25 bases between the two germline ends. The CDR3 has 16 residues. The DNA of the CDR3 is TGTGCCAGCAGACCCGGTCGTCCAGGGGCGCCTTGGGAGCAGTACTTC. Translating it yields CASRPGRPGAPWEQYF.

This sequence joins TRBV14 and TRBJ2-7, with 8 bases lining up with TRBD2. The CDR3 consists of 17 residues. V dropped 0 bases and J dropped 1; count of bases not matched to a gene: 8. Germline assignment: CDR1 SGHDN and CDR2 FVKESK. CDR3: CASSQDKGGRRSYEQYF. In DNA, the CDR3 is TGTGCCAGCAGCCAAGATAAAGGCGGGAGGAGGTCCTACGAGCAGTACTTC.

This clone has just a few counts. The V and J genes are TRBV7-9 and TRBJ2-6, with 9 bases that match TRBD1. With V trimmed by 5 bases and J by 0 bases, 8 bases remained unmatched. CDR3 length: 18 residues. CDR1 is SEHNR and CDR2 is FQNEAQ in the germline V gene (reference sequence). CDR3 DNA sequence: TGTGCCAGCAGCCCGACCGGGACAGGGACCTCTGGGGCCAACGTCCTGACTTTC. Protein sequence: CASSPTGTGTSGANVLTF.

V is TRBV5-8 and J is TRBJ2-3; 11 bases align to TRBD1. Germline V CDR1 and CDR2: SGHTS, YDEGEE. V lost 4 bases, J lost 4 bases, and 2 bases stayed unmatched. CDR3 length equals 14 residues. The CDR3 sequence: CASSQDRGPDTQYF. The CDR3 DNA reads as TGTGCCAGCAGCCAGGACAGGGGGCCAGATACGCAGTATTTT.

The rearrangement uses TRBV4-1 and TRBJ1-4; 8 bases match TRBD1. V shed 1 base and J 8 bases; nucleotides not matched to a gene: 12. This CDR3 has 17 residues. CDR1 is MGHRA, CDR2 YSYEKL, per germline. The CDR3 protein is CASSQVTGGQVLEKLFF. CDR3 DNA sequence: TGCGCCAGCAGCCAAGTTACCGGGGGACAGGTTCTGGAAAAACTGTTTTTT.